This is a list of T cell receptor beta chains from one sample in a study of blood T cell repertoires in COVID-19. Clones were sequenced by immunoSEQ multiplex PCR, and TCRdb holds only the in-frame ones, with some missing. The sample contains more than 150,000 clones, roughly four fifths of which appear only once. Material: peripheral blood. The receptors originated from a woman between 25 and 40 years old with acute or convalescent COVID-19. CDR3s include the opening cysteine and the closing phenylalanine or tryptophan. The D gene is left open where the match is weak. The size of a clone is reported for some rows only, either as once, few or many, or as a class for expanded clones.

v_call: TRBV6-2/TRBV6-3
j_call: TRBJ2-7
clone_size: -
d_call: -
cdr3_aa: CASSLPGDYEQYF
cdr3_nt: TGTGCCAGCAGTTTACCAGGGGACTACGAGCAGTACTTC

v_call: TRBV15
j_call: TRBJ2-5
clone_size: -
d_call: TRBD1
cdr3_aa: CATSSPTGEWETQYF
cdr3_nt: TGTGCCACCAGCTCACCGACAGGGGAGTGGGAGACCCAGTACTTC

v_call: TRBV30
j_call: TRBJ1-5
clone_size: few
d_call: -
cdr3_aa: CAWRQGELTQHF
cdr3_nt: TGTGCCTGGAGGCAAGGAGAACTAACCCAGCATTTT

v_call: TRBV5-5
j_call: TRBJ1-3
clone_size: -
d_call: -
cdr3_aa: CASSLTRGSGNTIYF
cdr3_nt: TGTGCCAGCAGCTTGACCAGAGGCTCTGGAAACACCATATATTTT

v_call: TRBV9
j_call: TRBJ2-7
clone_size: -
d_call: TRBD1
cdr3_aa: CASSVGGQSSYEQYF
cdr3_nt: TGTGCCAGCAGCGTAGGGGGACAGAGCTCCTACGAGCAGTACTTC

v_call: TRBV9
j_call: TRBJ2-1
clone_size: -
d_call: TRBD1
cdr3_aa: CASSVAAGTGGDEQFF
cdr3_nt: TGTGCCAGCAGCGTAGCCGCCGGGACAGGAGGGGATGAGCAGTTCTTC

v_call: TRBV15
j_call: TRBJ2-3
clone_size: -
d_call: TRBD2
cdr3_aa: CATSRDGWASGPSTDTQYF
cdr3_nt: TGTGCCACCAGCAGAGATGGGTGGGCTAGCGGCCCTAGCACAGATACGCAGTATTTT

v_call: TRBV5-1
j_call: TRBJ2-1
clone_size: -
d_call: -
cdr3_aa: CASSFIPRDNEQFF
cdr3_nt: TGCGCCAGCAGCTTTATCCCGCGCGACAATGAGCAGTTCTTC

v_call: TRBV20-1
j_call: TRBJ2-5
clone_size: -
d_call: -
cdr3_aa: CRPVEETQYF
cdr3_nt: TGCAGACCTGTGGAGGAGACCCAGTACTTC

v_call: TRBV11-1
j_call: TRBJ1-2
clone_size: -
d_call: TRBD1
cdr3_aa: CASSPYGEGAYYGYTF
cdr3_nt: TGTGCCAGCAGCCCCTATGGTGAGGGGGCATACTATGGCTACACCTTC

v_call: TRBV7-9
j_call: TRBJ1-2
clone_size: -
d_call: -
cdr3_aa: CASSLAGDKGIYGYTF
cdr3_nt: TGTGCCAGCAGCTTAGCCGGGGACAAGGGAATCTATGGCTACACCTTC

v_call: TRBV18
j_call: TRBJ2-6
clone_size: -
d_call: TRBD1
cdr3_aa: CASSSQGAAGANVLTF
cdr3_nt: TGTGCCAGCTCATCACAGGGGGCGGCTGGGGCCAACGTCCTGACTTTC

v_call: TRBV5-8
j_call: TRBJ2-5
clone_size: -
d_call: TRBD1
cdr3_aa: CASPDRGPQETQYF
cdr3_nt: TGTGCCAGTCCGGACAGGGGGCCACAAGAGACCCAGTACTTC

v_call: TRBV10-3
j_call: TRBJ2-1
clone_size: once
d_call: -
cdr3_aa: CAISESPYEQFF
cdr3_nt: TGTGCCATCAGTGAGTCTCCCTATGAGCAGTTCTTC

v_call: TRBV10-3
j_call: TRBJ1-4
clone_size: -
d_call: TRBD1
cdr3_aa: CAISESGQTDRTNEKLFF
cdr3_nt: TGTGCCATCAGTGAGTCGGGACAGACCGACAGAACTAATGAAAAACTGTTTTTT

v_call: TRBV19
j_call: TRBJ1-2
clone_size: -
d_call: -
cdr3_aa: CASSIEGTSSAYGYTF
cdr3_nt: TGTGCCAGTAGTATAGAAGGGACATCGAGCGCATATGGCTACACCTTC

v_call: TRBV3-1/TRBV3-2
j_call: TRBJ2-7
clone_size: -
d_call: -
cdr3_aa: CASSQEDGGSSYEQYF
cdr3_nt: TGTGCCAGCAGCCAAGAGGATGGCGGTAGCTCCTACGAGCAGTACTTC

v_call: TRBV9
j_call: TRBJ2-7
clone_size: -
d_call: TRBD1
cdr3_aa: CASSGGTGGGYEQYF
cdr3_nt: TGTGCCAGCAGCGGAGGGACAGGGGGGGGCTACGAGCAGTACTTC

v_call: TRBV24-1
j_call: TRBJ1-1
clone_size: -
d_call: -
cdr3_aa: CATSSGLYTEAFF
cdr3_nt: TGTGCCACAAGCTCAGGGTTGTACACTGAAGCTTTCTTT

v_call: TRBV7-2
j_call: TRBJ2-1
clone_size: -
d_call: TRBD2
cdr3_aa: CASSTIAGSSYNEQFF
cdr3_nt: TGTGCCAGCAGCACAATAGCGGGAAGCTCCTACAATGAGCAGTTCTTC

v_call: TRBV3-1/TRBV3-2
j_call: TRBJ2-3
clone_size: -
d_call: TRBD2
cdr3_aa: CASSQDLPLLAGGRPDTQYF
cdr3_nt: TGTGCCAGCAGCCAAGATCTCCCCTTACTAGCGGGAGGGCGGCCAGATACGCAGTATTTT

v_call: TRBV28
j_call: TRBJ1-2
clone_size: -
d_call: TRBD1
cdr3_aa: CASSLGLSWTGGQGYTF
cdr3_nt: TGTGCCAGCAGTTTAGGCCTATCATGGACAGGGGGCCAAGGCTACACCTTC

v_call: TRBV7-3
j_call: TRBJ2-7
clone_size: -
d_call: TRBD1
cdr3_aa: CASSYPMSTTGLKREQYF
cdr3_nt: TGTGCCAGCAGCTATCCTATGTCAACGACAGGGCTTAAGCGCGAGCAGTACTTC

v_call: TRBV4-1
j_call: TRBJ1-2
clone_size: -
d_call: -
cdr3_aa: CASSQDAGLGYTF
cdr3_nt: TGCGCCAGCAGCCAAGATGCAGGTCTGGGCTACACCTTC

v_call: TRBV5-1
j_call: TRBJ1-2
clone_size: -
d_call: -
cdr3_aa: CASSLFVGAGYTF
cdr3_nt: TGCGCCAGCAGCTTGTTTGTAGGGGCCGGCTACACCTTC

v_call: TRBV10-3
j_call: TRBJ2-7
clone_size: -
d_call: -
cdr3_aa: CAISESELAKGHEQYF
cdr3_nt: TGTGCCATCAGTGAGTCTGAACTAGCTAAGGGCCACGAGCAGTACTTC

v_call: TRBV5-4
j_call: TRBJ2-7
clone_size: once
d_call: TRBD2
cdr3_aa: CASSHSGGAYEQYF
cdr3_nt: TGTGCCAGCAGCCACAGCGGGGGGGCCTACGAGCAGTACTTC

v_call: TRBV7-6
j_call: TRBJ2-1
clone_size: -
d_call: -
cdr3_aa: CASSLAWGLRDEQFF
cdr3_nt: TGTGCCAGCAGCTTAGCTTGGGGCCTTCGGGATGAGCAGTTCTTC

v_call: TRBV7-9
j_call: TRBJ1-4
clone_size: -
d_call: -
cdr3_aa: CASTLGSEKLFF
cdr3_nt: TGTGCCAGCACCCTAGGGAGTGAAAAACTGTTTTTT

v_call: TRBV6-6
j_call: TRBJ2-1
clone_size: -
d_call: -
cdr3_aa: CASRDLQYNEQFF
cdr3_nt: TGTGCCAGCAGGGACTTACAGTACAATGAGCAGTTCTTC

v_call: TRBV7-3
j_call: TRBJ1-5
clone_size: -
d_call: TRBD1
cdr3_aa: CASSLDRDQPQHF
cdr3_nt: TGTGCCAGCAGCCTCGACAGGGATCAGCCCCAGCATTTT

v_call: TRBV7-2
j_call: TRBJ2-5
clone_size: -
d_call: -
cdr3_aa: CASSLAGRAETQYF
cdr3_nt: TGTGCCAGCAGCTTAGCGGGCAGGGCAGAGACCCAGTACTTC

v_call: TRBV27
j_call: TRBJ1-2
clone_size: -
d_call: -
cdr3_aa: CASSLFSGDSSYGYTF
cdr3_nt: TGTGCCAGCAGTTTATTTTCGGGGGACTCGAGCTATGGCTACACCTTC

v_call: TRBV21-1
j_call: TRBJ2-1
clone_size: -
d_call: -
cdr3_aa: CASSKAGTSGRISYNEQFF
cdr3_nt: TGTGCCAGCAGCAAAGCCGGGACTAGCGGGAGGATCTCCTACAATGAGCAGTTCTTC

v_call: TRBV5-1
j_call: TRBJ1-3
clone_size: -
d_call: -
cdr3_aa: CASSLELVGSGNTIYF
cdr3_nt: TGCGCCAGCAGCTTGGAGCTGGTCGGCTCTGGAAACACCATATATTTT

v_call: TRBV27
j_call: TRBJ1-1
clone_size: -
d_call: TRBD1
cdr3_aa: CASSFGQGVTEAFF
cdr3_nt: TGTGCCAGCAGCTTCGGACAGGGGGTCACTGAAGCTTTCTTT

v_call: TRBV12-2
j_call: TRBJ2-5
clone_size: once
d_call: -
cdr3_aa: CASRPHHRGRESLGTQYF
cdr3_nt: TGTGCAAGTCGCCCGCACCACAGGGGGCGAGAAAGTTTGGGGACCCAGTACTTC

v_call: TRBV12-3/TRBV12-4
j_call: TRBJ1-2
clone_size: -
d_call: -
cdr3_aa: CASSLSGGYGYTF
cdr3_nt: TGTGCCAGCAGTTTATCAGGTGGTTATGGCTACACCTTC

v_call: TRBV7-6
j_call: TRBJ2-1
clone_size: once
d_call: TRBD2
cdr3_aa: CASSKAPGLAGVQVLNEQFF
cdr3_nt: TGTGCCAGCAGCAAAGCCCCGGGACTAGCGGGAGTTCAGGTCCTTAATGAGCAGTTCTTC

v_call: TRBV11-2
j_call: TRBJ1-3
clone_size: -
d_call: TRBD1
cdr3_aa: CASSQTGQGAGNTIYF
cdr3_nt: TGTGCCAGCAGCCAAACTGGGCAGGGGGCTGGAAACACCATATATTTT

v_call: TRBV6-2/TRBV6-3
j_call: TRBJ2-3
clone_size: -
d_call: -
cdr3_aa: CASSYPRRGGTDTQYF
cdr3_nt: TGTGCCAGCAGTTACCCTAGGAGGGGGGGGACAGATACGCAGTATTTT

v_call: TRBV12-3/TRBV12-4
j_call: TRBJ1-2
clone_size: -
d_call: TRBD1
cdr3_aa: CASSATGSGYTF
cdr3_nt: TGTGCCAGCAGTGCGACAGGGTCCGGCTACACCTTC

v_call: TRBV9
j_call: TRBJ2-1
clone_size: -
d_call: TRBD2
cdr3_aa: CASSVTSGELGEQFF
cdr3_nt: TGTGCCAGCAGCGTAACTAGCGGGGAACTTGGTGAGCAGTTCTTC

v_call: TRBV29-1
j_call: TRBJ1-5
clone_size: -
d_call: TRBD1
cdr3_aa: CSVSSGTGGNQPQHF
cdr3_nt: TGCAGCGTTTCTTCCGGGACAGGGGGGAATCAGCCCCAGCATTTT

v_call: TRBV3-1/TRBV3-2
j_call: TRBJ2-7
clone_size: few
d_call: -
cdr3_aa: CASSQRDQGTRYYEQYF
cdr3_nt: TGTGCCAGCAGCCAAAGGGATCAGGGCACCAGGTACTACGAGCAGTACTTC

v_call: TRBV7-2
j_call: TRBJ2-3
clone_size: few
d_call: TRBD2
cdr3_aa: CASSLVWAGVTDTQYF
cdr3_nt: TGTGCCAGCAGCTTAGTATGGGCGGGAGTAACAGATACGCAGTATTTT

v_call: TRBV27
j_call: TRBJ2-4
clone_size: -
d_call: TRBD1
cdr3_aa: CASSTYPGTGGNIQYF
cdr3_nt: TGTGCCAGCAGTACCTACCCCGGGACAGGGGGAAACATTCAGTACTTC

v_call: TRBV9
j_call: TRBJ1-1
clone_size: few
d_call: -
cdr3_aa: CASSVAQPLTGRTEAFF
cdr3_nt: TGTGCCAGCAGCGTAGCTCAACCTTTAACGGGTAGGACTGAAGCTTTCTTT

v_call: TRBV14
j_call: TRBJ1-1
clone_size: -
d_call: TRBD1
cdr3_aa: CASSQVHRGGTEAFF
cdr3_nt: TGTGCCAGCAGCCAAGTGCACAGGGGAGGCACTGAAGCTTTCTTT

v_call: TRBV7-7
j_call: TRBJ2-2
clone_size: -
d_call: -
cdr3_aa: CASSSSPGELFF
cdr3_nt: TGTGCCAGCAGCTCCTCCCCCGGGGAGCTGTTTTTT

v_call: TRBV5-1
j_call: TRBJ2-4
clone_size: -
d_call: -
cdr3_aa: CASSLGSLQGMENIQYF
cdr3_nt: TGCGCCAGCAGCTTGGGTAGTCTACAGGGTATGGAGAACATTCAGTACTTC

v_call: TRBV15
j_call: TRBJ2-1
clone_size: -
d_call: -
cdr3_aa: CATSREGAHGDEQFF
cdr3_nt: TGTGCCACCAGCAGAGAGGGAGCGCATGGAGATGAGCAGTTCTTC

v_call: TRBV5-1
j_call: TRBJ1-1
clone_size: -
d_call: -
cdr3_aa: CASSLALPTEAFF
cdr3_nt: TGCGCCAGCAGCTTGGCGCTACCCACTGAAGCTTTCTTT